This TCR beta chain is drawn from a study of blood T cell repertoires in COVID-19. Study as a whole: Researchers got acute and convalescent COVID-19 samples from the United States, Italy and Spain.

The authors' processing: Amplification with reference gene primers provided the estimates of nucleated cell counts. Data came from immunoSEQ multiplex PCR; TCRdb stores just in-frame clones and leaves some out. For V, J and clone size, that table is used; D and trimming come from the DNA. The table includes around 260,000 clones, approximately 90% detected once. CDR3 length equals 15 residues. V gave up 0 bases and J gave up 4 bases, with 12 bases separating them. CDR1 is MNHEY and CDR2 is SMNVEV in the germline V gene (reference sequence). This TCR was sampled from a young man with active or convalescent COVID-19. Sequencing used peripheral blood. The gene calls are TRBV27 and TRBJ2-5; a possible D gene is TRBD1 (6 bases). The CDR3 loop is CASSLSRQGSETQYF. CDR3 DNA sequence: TGTGCCAGCAGTTTATCCCGGCAGGGGTCAGAGACCCAGTACTTC.